This TCR beta chain emerged from a study of blood T cell repertoires in COVID-19. As for the study in general: Spain, Italy and the United States supplied samples that represented acute and convalescent COVID-19. PBMCs, B-cell-depleted T cells, or T cells provided the cDNA or gDNA that made up the material.

The study drew participants aged roughly 18 to 89 years from some 25 US areas. Participant-reported clinical history was the basis for cohort assignment. Using immunoSEQ multiplex PCR, the repertoire was profiled, and TCRdb retains in-frame clones only, with some absent. The sample records 300,000 to 350,000 clones, about 86% being singletons. Trimming cost V 2 bases and J 1 base; bases outside gene matches: 4. This CDR3 has 16 residues. CDR1 SGHTS and CDR2 YDEGEE come from the germline V gene. The receptor's source is a middle-aged woman with acute COVID-19. Sequencing was done on a sample of PBMCs or T cells enriched from blood (not recorded which). The genes are TRBV5-8 and TRBJ1-3, with 9 bases identical to TRBD1. The CDR3 spells CASSFYRGHSGNTIYF. The CDR3, as DNA: TGTGCCAGCAGCTTCTACAGGGGGCATTCTGGAAACACCATATATTTT.